The next 27 T cell receptor beta chains were all read from a single sample in a study of cytomegalovirus exposure and HLA in healthy donors. PCR used 60 Vbeta primers and 13 Jbeta primers. The assay was immunoSEQ multiplex PCR, and TCRdb's table has in-frame clones only and misses some. The sample records roughly 140,000 clones, 82% being singletons. The source material was PBMCs. The receptor set was obtained from a male donor in good health and CMV-seronegative.

The V and J genes are TRBV27 and TRBJ2-7; D is perhaps TRBD2 (7 bases). The V end lost 4 bases, the J end lost 5 bases, and 18 bases lay between the germline ends. This CDR3 has 15 amino acids. In germline, CDR1 is MNHEY, CDR2 SMNVEV (reference sequence). The CDR3 nucleotides read TGTGCCAGCAGTTGGACGGGGGGCACGGGGCACGAGCAGTACTTC. Translated: CASSWTGGTGHEQYF.

The rearrangement links TRBV7-9 to TRBJ1-2; D possibly corresponds to TRBD1 (6 bases). Trimming left V 7 bases short and J 4 bases short, with 13 bases between. The CDR3 covers 13 residues. Germline CDR1 SEHNR, CDR2 FQNEAQ (reference sequence). CDR3 nucleotide sequence: TGTGCCAGCACCCAGGACAGCCTCTATGGCTACACCTTC. Protein sequence: CASTQDSLYGYTF.

The chain links TRBV7-9 to TRBJ2-7; 10 bases match TRBD2. With 5 bases clipped from V and 0 bases from J, the junction kept 4 bases outside the gene matches. Per the germline V gene, CDR1 is SEHNR and CDR2 is FQNEAQ (reference sequence). This CDR3 has 15 amino acids. The CDR3 sequence is CASSGTSVYSYEQYF. The CDR3 region has the DNA TGTGCCAGCAGCGGGACTAGCGTTTACTCCTACGAGCAGTACTTC.

This clone came up once. The chain couples TRBV7-2 to TRBJ2-1, with TRBD2 as a possible D gene (7 bases). Germline lookup yields CDR1 SGHTA and CDR2 FQGNSA. Trimming stripped 4 bases from V and 5 bases from J, with 21 bases between. The CDR3 consists of 17 residues. CDR3 loop: CASSSSWGRGGNNEQFF. The CDR3 DNA reads TGTGCCAGCAGCTCCAGTTGGGGCAGGGGAGGGAACAATGAGCAGTTCTTC. The full variable domain, its missing parts supplied by reference TRBV7-2 and TRBJ2-1, is GAGVSQSPSNKVTEKGKDVELRCDPISGHTALYWYRQSLGQGLEFLIYFQGNSAPDKSGLPSDRFSAERTGGSVSTLTIQRTQQEDSAVYLCASSSSWGRGGNNEQFFGPGTRLTVL.

This clone was counted only a few times. The chain carries TRBV6-5 and TRBJ1-2; no reliable D call. In germline, CDR1 is MNHEY, CDR2 SVGAGI. The CDR3 consists of 12 residues. With 7 bases removed from V and 8 bases from J, the gap between germline ends came to 14 bases. CDR3 sequence reads: CASMRMDYGYTF. CDR3 sequence (DNA): TGTGCCAGCATGAGGATGGATTACGGCTACACCTTC.

This chain links TRBV7-2 with TRBJ2-7; 11 bases agree with TRBD1. The CDR3 length is 14 residues. Germline CDR1 and CDR2: SGHTA and FQGNSA. V was pared by 6 bases and J by 6 bases, with 7 bases of the junction left unmatched. CDR3 protein: CASSPGTGGLEQYF. Here the CDR3 DNA reads TGTGCCAGCAGTCCCGGGACAGGGGGTCTCGAGCAGTACTTC.

The chain joins TRBV4-3 to TRBJ2-7; D not certain. The V end lost 1 base, the J end lost 5 bases, and 12 bases lay between the germline ends. The CDR3 totals 14 residues. CDR1 LGHNA and CDR2 YSLEER come from the germline V gene. DNA for the CDR3: TGCGCCAGCAGCCAAGGGCAGGAAAGTGACGAGCAGTACTTC. This gives the protein CASSQGQESDEQYF.

This chain uses TRBV4-3 with TRBJ2-5; D is ambiguous. The germline gives CDR1 LGHNA, CDR2 YSLEER. Between the trimmed V and J ends, which lost 2 bases and 3 bases, there was a span of 7 bases. CDR3 length: 13 residues. DNA for the CDR3: TGCGCCAGCAGCCAATCTCTTGAAGAGACCCAGTACTTC. This codes for CASSQSLEETQYF.

The rearrangement joins TRBV5-1 to TRBJ2-6; D is unclear. The CDR3 contains 15 residues. Trimming removed 4 bases at V and 0 bases at J, with 8 bases between. Germline CDR1 and CDR2: SGHRS and YFSETQ. CDR3 bases: TGCGCCAGCAGCCCTACCGACTCTGGGGCCAACGTCCTGACTTTC. This gives the protein CASSPTDSGANVLTF.

The rearrangement joins TRBV7-2 to TRBJ1-3; no clear D gene. Trimming removed 1 base at V and 2 bases at J, with 15 bases between. This CDR3 spans 17 amino acids. Germline-derived CDR1 and CDR2 are SGHTA and FQGNSA. This CDR3 reads CASSLVATLGAGNTIYF. CDR3 nucleotides: TGTGCCAGCAGCTTAGTAGCGACTCTGGGTGCTGGAAACACCATATATTTT. The full variable domain, with the rest looked up from reference TRBV7-2 and TRBJ1-3, is GAGVSQSPSNKVTEKGKDVELRCDPISGHTALYWYRQSLGQGLEFLIYFQGNSAPDKSGLPSDRFSAERTGGSVSTLTIQRTQQEDSAVYLCASSLVATLGAGNTIYFGEGSWLTVV.

About this clone itself: An end of the junction does not agree with germline; a read error may underlie this. This chain uses TRBV7-2 with TRBJ2-7, with 14 nucleotides matching TRBD2. The CDR3 spans 15 residues. Looked up from germline, CDR1 is SGHTA and CDR2 is FQGNSA. The CDR3: CASSLLGLAGGSLSF. The CDR3 DNA is TGTGCCAGCAGCTTACTTGGACTAGCGGGAGGCTCTCTTTCCTTC.

The chain joins TRBV5-6 to TRBJ2-7, with no clear D. Germline CDR1 SGHDT, CDR2 YYEEEE. The CDR3 runs 15 residues. The V gene lost 2 bases and the J gene lost 2 bases, with 14 bases spanning the gap. As DNA, the CDR3 is TGTGCCAGCAGCTTAGAACAGTATGGCCCCTACGAGCAGTACTTC. Its translation is CASSLEQYGPYEQYF.

The chain has TRBV5-5 and TRBJ1-4, with 8 bases lining up with TRBD1. V shed 5 bases and J 7 bases; nucleotides not matched to a gene: 7. CDR3 length: 14 residues. Per the germline V gene, CDR1 is SGHKS and CDR2 is YYEKEE (reference sequence). The CDR3 region has the DNA TGTGCCAGCAGTGGACAGGGCGCCGGTGAAAAACTGTTTTTT. Encoded protein: CASSGQGAGEKLFF.

The chain is built from TRBV29-1 and TRBJ2-3, with TRBD1 identical over 7 bases. Trimming cost V 6 bases and J 2 bases; bases outside gene matches: 5. Germline V CDR1 and CDR2: SQVTM, ANQGSEA. This CDR3 contains 13 residues. For the CDR3, the DNA is TGCAGCGTAAAGACAGGGACCACAGATACGCAGTATTTT. Protein sequence: CSVKTGTTDTQYF.

V usage is TRBV5-1 and J usage is TRBJ2-3; 10 positions match TRBD2. The CDR3 runs to 16 residues. The germline V gene encodes CDR1 SGHRS and CDR2 YFSETQ. With V trimmed by 0 bases and J by 3 bases, 4 bases remained unmatched. The CDR3 loop is CASSLGVLAGTDTQYF. DNA of the CDR3: TGCGCCAGCAGCTTGGGGGTACTAGCGGGGACAGATACGCAGTATTTT.

The chain links TRBV30 to TRBJ2-5; 13 bases align to TRBD2. The better agreement between TRBJ2-7 and the DNA end casts doubt on the J call. Germline CDR1 is GTSNPN and CDR2 is SVGIG (reference sequence). This CDR3 is built from 16 residues. CDR3 nucleotides: TGTGCCTGGGCCCCACTCCTACTAGCGGGAGGGTACGAGCAGTACTTC. Its protein product is CAWAPLLLAGGYEQYF.

J is TRBJ2-1 and V is TRBV6-5; TRBD1 agrees at 7 bases. After removal of 0 bases from V and 4 bases from J, the junction contained 3 bases not matched to a gene. The CDR3 is made up of 15 amino acids. Germline lookup yields CDR1 MNHEY and CDR2 SVGAGI. The CDR3 spells CASSYSAGGYNEQFF. The CDR3 coding sequence is TGTGCCAGCAGTTACTCTGCAGGGGGTTACAATGAGCAGTTCTTC.

The chain recombines TRBV2 with TRBJ2-7, with D possibly being TRBD1 (6 bases). This CDR3 has 14 amino acids. CDR1 SNHLY and CDR2 FYNNEI come from the germline V gene. V gave up 8 bases and J gave up 3 bases, with 17 bases separating them. DNA of the CDR3: TGTGCCAGCCGACGTGGACAGTACCTCTACGAGCAGTACTTC. Translated: CASRRGQYLYEQYF.

The chain carries TRBV27 and TRBJ1-1; D remains unclear. The V gene lost 1 base and the J gene lost 3 bases, with 6 bases spanning the gap. Per germline, CDR1 MNHEY and CDR2 SMNVEV (reference sequence). This CDR3 has 13 amino acids. In DNA, the CDR3 is TGTGCCAGCAGTTTATGGCCGTACACTGAAGCTTTCTTT. It specifies CASSLWPYTEAFF.

The genes are TRBV9 and TRBJ2-3; a weak D match, TRBD2 (6 bases). This CDR3 contains 17 residues. Germline V gives CDR1 SGDLS, CDR2 YYNGEE. Trimming left V 0 bases short and J 2 bases short, with 16 bases between. The CDR3 coding sequence is TGTGCCAGCAGCGTAGTGTCGGGAGTGGACTTCACAGATACGCAGTATTTT. It translates to CASSVVSGVDFTDTQYF.

This clone has a single count. The chain links TRBV5-6 to TRBJ2-7; D not resolved. The length of the CDR3 is 17 residues. Trimming stripped 1 base from V and 5 bases from J, with 22 bases between. The germline V gene encodes CDR1 SGHDT and CDR2 YYEEEE. CDR3 nucleotides: TGTGCCAGCAGCTTGATAAGCCGACTGACGCTCCCCCACGAGCAGTACTTC. Translating it yields CASSLISRLTLPHEQYF. Variable domain in full (rest from reference TRBV5-6 and TRBJ2-7): DAGVTQSPTHLIKTRGQQVTLRCSPKSGHDTVSWYQQALGQGPQFIFQYYEEEERQRGNFPDRFSGHQFPNYSSELNVNALLLGDSALYLCASSLISRLTLPHEQYFGPGTRLTVT.

This chain links TRBV6-6 with TRBJ2-5, with 13 bases that match TRBD2. J was trimmed by 5 bases and V by 7 bases; bases with no gene match: 10. Per the germline V gene, CDR1 is MNHNY and CDR2 is SVGAGI (reference sequence). This CDR3 is built from 16 residues. The CDR3 DNA reads TGTGCCAGCATGCGCCCGGGACTAGCGGGACGGGAGACCCAGTACTTC. Amino acids: CASMRPGLAGRETQYF.

The chain's CDR3 is CASSLGLAGGLSHEQYF. The CDR3 DNA follows: TGTGCCAGCAGCTTGGGACTAGCGGGAGGGTTAAGCCACGAGCAGTACTTC. J is TRBJ2-7 and V is TRBV5-6, with TRBD2 matching 14 bases. V trimming: 0 bases; J trimming: 5 bases; junction bases outside the gene matches: 7. Looked up from germline, CDR1 is SGHDT and CDR2 is YYEEEE. This CDR3 contains 17 residues. The full variable domain, completed using reference TRBV5-6 and TRBJ2-7, is DAGVTQSPTHLIKTRGQQVTLRCSPKSGHDTVSWYQQALGQGPQFIFQYYEEEERQRGNFPDRFSGHQFPNYSSELNVNALLLGDSALYLCASSLGLAGGLSHEQYFGPGTRLTVT.

The chain has TRBV9 and TRBJ2-7; the D gene is possibly TRBD2 (5 bases). The ends were cut back, 4 bases at V and 4 bases at J, with 18 bases in the middle. The CDR3 is 15 amino acids. The germline gives CDR1 SGDLS, CDR2 YYNGEE. This CDR3 is CASSPSGTVGYEQYF. The CDR3 bases are TGTGCCAGCAGCCCGTCGGGAACAGTAGGGTACGAGCAGTACTTC.

The J gene is TRBJ1-6, the V gene TRBV9; D not resolved. Germline V gene data show CDR1 as SGDLS and CDR2 as YYNGEE. Between the trimmed V and J ends, which lost 0 bases and 0 bases, there was a span of 4 bases. The length of the CDR3 is 15 residues. The CDR3 sequence: CASSVGSSYNSPLHF. In nucleotides, the CDR3 is TGTGCCAGCAGCGTAGGGAGCTCCTATAATTCACCCCTCCACTTT.

The chain employs TRBV5-1 and TRBJ2-3, with D possibly matching TRBD2 (6 bases). Germline CDR1 SGHRS, CDR2 YFSETQ. Trimming shortened V by 0 bases and J by 2 bases, and 16 bases separated the two germline ends. The CDR3 is 17 amino acids. The CDR3 sequence is CASSLGLGGAHTDTQYF. The CDR3 bases are TGCGCCAGCAGCTTGGGGTTAGGCGGGGCGCACACAGATACGCAGTATTTT.

V gene TRBV19 combines with J gene TRBJ1-4; D might be TRBD1 (6 bases). Germline V gives CDR1 LNHDA, CDR2 SQIVND (reference sequence). This CDR3 region has 18 residues. Between the trimmed V and J ends, which lost 3 bases and 7 bases, there was a span of 24 bases. Written as DNA, the CDR3 is TGTGCCAGTAGTATTCTCACCCCGACAGGTCCGACAAGTGAAAAACTGTTTTTT. Protein: CASSILTPTGPTSEKLFF.